This T cell receptor beta chain was sequenced for a study of T cells in localized non-small cell lung cancer. Whole-study findings and limits: Within adjacent lung there appeared a median approximately 59 of the top 100 tumor clones.

This clone was counted a few times. What it recognizes is unknown. The data were produced by immunoSEQ multiplex PCR, yet TCRdb's version contains in-frame clones alone and is incomplete. Of roughly 4,000 clones in the sample, about 30% were seen once. This TCR derives from a man aged 35 to 70 with stage II lung adenocarcinoma. The sample here was lung tumor tissue, taken before any cancer treatment.

The DNA of the CDR3 is TGTGCCAGCAGCAAGGGACAGGGGGCTTATGGCTACACCTTC. Translation gives CASSKGQGAYGYTF. This chain joins TRBV11-3 and TRBJ1-2; 12 bases are shared with TRBD1. The CDR3 sequence is 14 residues long. CDR1 and CDR2 (germline): SGHNT, YENEEA. The ends lost 5 bases at V and 5 bases at J; junction bases unmatched: 3.